The clone carrying this T cell receptor (beta chain) was seen a handful of times. Its antigen is unknown. These data come from a study of T-cell memory formation after mild COVID-19. One entry per CDR3 protein, called by TCRdb with MiXCR from the 5' RACE reads. The sample yields about 210,000 distinct CDR3 sequences, around 25% seen once. Study results and limitations: Chiefly within CM and EM were the contracting CD4+ clones; CD8+ ones were within EMRA.

The sequencing sample was made of PBMCs or a T cell subset sorted from them (not recorded which). The TCR originated in an adult woman who had mild COVID-19 (a few samples of this study predate the infection). Cell type and time point are not known.

The CDR3 protein is CASRQNVGEQYF. In DNA, the CDR3 is TGTGCCAGCAGACAAAACGTCGGCGAGCAGTACTTC. V and J are TRBV3-1 and TRBJ2-7; D gene ambiguous. V gave up 6 bases and J gave up 6 bases, with 12 bases separating them. CDR1 and CDR2 from the germline V gene are LGHDT and YNNKEL (reference sequence). The CDR3 is made up of 12 amino acids.